This TCR beta chain was sequenced for a study of blood T cell repertoires in COVID-19. This table comes from immunoSEQ multiplex PCR, and its TCRdb copy is limited to in-frame clones, with some not included. The sample includes about 230,000 clones, over 80% of them seen just once. Sequencing used peripheral blood. This TCR was recovered from a woman aged 70-85 years with active or convalescent COVID-19.

The CDR3 reads CASSQLYGENTEAFF. The CDR3 DNA follows: TGCGCCAGCAGCCAATTATACGGGGAGAACACTGAAGCTTTCTTT. The J gene is TRBJ1-1, the V gene TRBV4-1, with D hard to call. Germline CDR1 MGHRA, CDR2 YSYEKL. This CDR3 contains 15 residues. V was cut by 2 bases and J by 1 base, with 11 bases left in between.